A selection of T cell receptor beta chains follows, all from one sample in a study of blood T cell repertoires in COVID-19. Profiled with immunoSEQ multiplex PCR; TCRdb holds only in-frame clones, not every one. The profile shows about 150,000 clones, 75% to 90% of them singletons. Material: peripheral blood. All receptors come from a man aged 18 to 35 with COVID-19, enrolled during active disease. CDR3s include the opening cysteine and the closing phenylalanine or tryptophan. A D gene is named only where the DNA matches it firmly. Some rows mark clone size as missing; the rest say once, few, many or name a class of expanded clone.

clone_size	j_call	d_call	v_call	cdr3_nt	cdr3_aa
once	TRBJ2-7	.	TRBV9	TGTGCCAGCAGCGTAGGTGGGAGCTACGAGCAGTACTTC	CASSVGGSYEQYF
once	TRBJ2-3	.	TRBV19	TGTGCCACTCTAAGCGGTATTAGCACAGATACGCAGTATTTT	CATLSGISTDTQYF
.	TRBJ2-5	.	TRBV14	TGTGCCAGCAGCCAAGGCGGGGCCCAGTACTTC	CASSQGGAQYF
.	TRBJ2-2	TRBD2	TRBV27	TGTGCCAGCAGTTTCGGTAGCGGGAGGGCCGGGGAGCTGTTTTTT	CASSFGSGRAGELFF
.	TRBJ1-4	.	TRBV30	TGTGCCTGGAGCGTCCCGGGACAAGAAGAAAAACTGTTTTTT	CAWSVPGQEEKLFF
.	TRBJ1-6	.	TRBV28	TGTGCCAGCAGTTTATTCTCCCGGAGGAATTCACCCCTCCACTTT	CASSLFSRRNSPLHF
.	TRBJ2-7	.	TRBV30	TGTGCCTGGAGTGTATTTGCAGGCCAGGGTAACTACGAGCAGTACTTC	CAWSVFAGQGNYEQYF
.	TRBJ1-6	TRBD1	TRBV5-4	TGTGCCAGCAGCTTGGACGGACAGGGGACTTCACCCCTCCACTTT	CASSLDGQGTSPLHF
.	TRBJ2-7	.	TRBV10-2	TGCGCCAGCAGTGATGGAGTGACCTACGAGCAGTACTTC	CASSDGVTYEQYF
few	TRBJ1-2	.	TRBV7-9	TGTGCCAGTACCTCAGCAGGGGTGCGGTATGGCTACACCTTC	CASTSAGVRYGYTF
few	TRBJ1-2	.	TRBV30	TGTGCCTGGAGCCGCAGGGGTCCGTACACCTTC	CAWSRRGPYTF
.	TRBJ2-3	TRBD2	TRBV2	TGTGCCAGCCGTGAGGGCGGGAGGAACACAGATACGCAGTATTTT	CASREGGRNTDTQYF
.	TRBJ2-1	TRBD2	TRBV3-1/TRBV3-2	TGTGCCAGCAGCCCCCCGCCAGCGGGATACAATGAGCAGTTCTTC	CASSPPPAGYNEQFF
once	TRBJ1-5	.	TRBV7-9	TGTGCCAGCAGCTTATCGGTTTTTGGACAAAACAATCAGCCCCAGCATTTT	CASSLSVFGQNNQPQHF
.	TRBJ2-2	TRBD2	TRBV9	TGTGCCAGCAGCGGAGTTTCTAGCGGGAGGATGGGCGGGGAGCTGTTTTTT	CASSGVSSGRMGGELFF
.	TRBJ1-6	.	TRBV7-2	TGTGCCAGCAGCTTAGCGGGGACATGGAATAATTCACCCCTCCACTTT	CASSLAGTWNNSPLHF
.	TRBJ2-2	.	TRBV6-2/TRBV6-3	TGTGCCAGCAGCATACCCCCTAGCGCCGGGGAGCTGTTTTTT	CASSIPPSAGELFF
once	TRBJ2-7	.	TRBV28	TGTGCCAGCCTAGACATAATCAACAGGGAGCAGTACTTC	CASLDIINREQYF
.	TRBJ2-1	.	TRBV25-1	TGTGCCAGCAGAAGGACTGCCTACAATGAGCAGTTCTTC	CASRRTAYNEQFF
.	TRBJ2-3	.	TRBV28	TGTGCCAGCAGTTCAAACAGGGAGTTAGTCACAGATACGCAGTATTTT	CASSSNRELVTDTQYF
.	TRBJ2-5	TRBD2	TRBV25-1	TGTGCCAGCAGTAGACTAGCGGGAGTGGAGACCCAGTACTTC	CASSRLAGVETQYF
.	TRBJ2-3	TRBD2	TRBV19	TGTGCCAGTAGTATACTAGCGGGAAGTGATACGCAGTATTTT	CASSILAGSDTQYF
.	TRBJ1-2	.	TRBV12-3/TRBV12-4	TGTGCCAGCAGTCCGGACAGAAACTATGGCTACACCTTC	CASSPDRNYGYTF
.	TRBJ2-7	.	TRBV6-5	TGTGCCAGCATGACTAGCTCCTACGAGCAGTACTTC	CASMTSSYEQYF
.	TRBJ2-2	TRBD1	TRBV18	TGTGCCAGCTCACCACTGGGACAGGGGGCTCGACCTCCCACCGGGGAGCTGTTTTTT	CASSPLGQGARPPTGELFF
.	TRBJ2-7	.	TRBV2	TGTGCCAGCAGTGAAGCGCGAGGGGGGGCGAACGAGCAGTACTTC	CASSEARGGANEQYF
.	TRBJ1-4	.	TRBV2	TGTGCCAGCAGTGAAGTTGGCAGGCCAGAAGAAAAACTGTTTTTT	CASSEVGRPEEKLFF
few	TRBJ2-1	TRBD1	TRBV27	TGTGCCAGCAGCCGAGACAGGGGAAGTATATCGTTCTTC	CASSRDRGSISFF
.	TRBJ1-5	.	TRBV7-6	TGTGCCAGCAGCTTATATTCGGGAAGCAATCAGCCCCAGCATTTT	CASSLYSGSNQPQHF
few	TRBJ2-3	.	TRBV21-1	TGTGCCGGAGCAGGTGGGGGAGGTACACTAGACCCTCTCACAGATACGCAGTATTTT	CAGAGGGGTLDPLTDTQYF
.	TRBJ2-7	.	TRBV7-9	TGTGCCAGCAGGGAGGGTAGCTCCTACGAGCAGTACTTC	CASREGSSYEQYF
few	TRBJ2-7	TRBD2	TRBV2	TGTGCCAGCACCAGGACTAGCGGGAGGTTCATTCCCTACGAGCAGTACTTC	CASTRTSGRFIPYEQYF
.	TRBJ2-1	.	TRBV29-1	TGCAGAGCCCCTGGGGGGGGCGCCAATTCCTACAATGAGCAGTTCTTC	CRAPGGGANSYNEQFF
.	TRBJ2-5	TRBD1	TRBV5-4	TGTGCCAGCAGCCCCGACAGGGGTTGGGAGACCCAGTACTTC	CASSPDRGWETQYF
.	TRBJ1-1	TRBD1	TRBV27	TGTGCCAGCAGGCCGGGACAGGGGAACACTGAAGCTTTCTTT	CASRPGQGNTEAFF
.	TRBJ2-1	.	TRBV15	TGTGCCACCAGCAGAGATTTTCTATCGGGGACAAACCCCTACAATGAGCAGTTCTTC	CATSRDFLSGTNPYNEQFF
.	TRBJ2-7	.	TRBV27	TGTGCCAGCACCCCGAGGGGGGGCCGCTACGAGCAGTACTTC	CASTPRGGRYEQYF
.	TRBJ2-2	TRBD1	TRBV14	TGTGCCAGCAGCCTTCGACAGGGGGGGACCGGGGAGCTGTTTTTT	CASSLRQGGTGELFF
.	TRBJ2-7	.	TRBV27	TGTGCCAGCAGTCGCCTACCCTACGAGCAGTACTTC	CASSRLPYEQYF
.	TRBJ2-2	.	TRBV12-3/TRBV12-4	TGTGCCAGCAGTATCGACAGTCACCGGGAGCTGTTTTTT	CASSIDSHRELFF